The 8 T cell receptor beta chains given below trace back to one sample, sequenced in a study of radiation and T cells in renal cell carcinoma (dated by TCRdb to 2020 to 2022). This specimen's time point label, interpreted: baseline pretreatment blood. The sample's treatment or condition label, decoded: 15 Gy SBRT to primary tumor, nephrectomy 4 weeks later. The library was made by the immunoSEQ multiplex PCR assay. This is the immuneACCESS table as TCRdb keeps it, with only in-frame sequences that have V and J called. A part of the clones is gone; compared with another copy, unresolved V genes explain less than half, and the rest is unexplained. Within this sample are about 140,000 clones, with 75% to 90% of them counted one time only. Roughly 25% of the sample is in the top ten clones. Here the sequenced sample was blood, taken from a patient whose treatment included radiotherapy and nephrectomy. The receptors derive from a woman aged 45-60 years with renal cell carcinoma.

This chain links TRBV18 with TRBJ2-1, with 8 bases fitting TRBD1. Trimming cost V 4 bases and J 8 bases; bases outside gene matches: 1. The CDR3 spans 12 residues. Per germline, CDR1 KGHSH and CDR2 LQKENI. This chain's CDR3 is CASSRQGYEQFF. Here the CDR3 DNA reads TGTGCCAGCTCACGACAGGGGTATGAGCAGTTCTTC.

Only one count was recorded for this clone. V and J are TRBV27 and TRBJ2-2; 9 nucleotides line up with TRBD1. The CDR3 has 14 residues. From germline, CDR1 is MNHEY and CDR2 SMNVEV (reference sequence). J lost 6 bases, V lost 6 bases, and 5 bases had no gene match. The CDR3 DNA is TGTGCCAGCAGGATGAACAGGGGGCCCGGGGAGCTGTTTTTT. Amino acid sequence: CASRMNRGPGELFF.

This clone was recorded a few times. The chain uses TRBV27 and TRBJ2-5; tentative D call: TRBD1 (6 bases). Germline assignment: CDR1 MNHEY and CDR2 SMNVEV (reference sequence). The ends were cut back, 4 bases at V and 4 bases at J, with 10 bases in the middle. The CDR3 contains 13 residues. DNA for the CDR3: TGTGCCAGCAGTTCAGGGGTGGTAGAGACCCAGTACTTC. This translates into CASSSGVVETQYF.

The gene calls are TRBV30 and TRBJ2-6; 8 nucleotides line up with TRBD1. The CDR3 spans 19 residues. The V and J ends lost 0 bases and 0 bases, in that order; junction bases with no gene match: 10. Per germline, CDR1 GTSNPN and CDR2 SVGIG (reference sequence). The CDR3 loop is CAWSVPYGQGTSGANVLTF. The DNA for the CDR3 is TGTGCCTGGAGTGTACCCTACGGACAGGGAACCTCTGGGGCCAACGTCCTGACTTTC.

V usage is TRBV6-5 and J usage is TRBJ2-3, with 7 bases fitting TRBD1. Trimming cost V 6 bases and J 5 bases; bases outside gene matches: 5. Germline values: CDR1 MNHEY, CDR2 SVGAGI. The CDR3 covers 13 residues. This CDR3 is CASRRQGIDTQYF. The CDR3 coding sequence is TGTGCCAGCAGACGACAGGGAATAGATACGCAGTATTTT.

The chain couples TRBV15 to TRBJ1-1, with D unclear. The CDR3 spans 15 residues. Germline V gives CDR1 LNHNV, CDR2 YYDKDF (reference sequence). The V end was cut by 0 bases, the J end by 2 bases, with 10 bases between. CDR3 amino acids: CATSRDRPLNTEAFF. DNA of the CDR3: TGTGCCACCAGCAGAGATCGGCCTCTAAACACTGAAGCTTTCTTT.

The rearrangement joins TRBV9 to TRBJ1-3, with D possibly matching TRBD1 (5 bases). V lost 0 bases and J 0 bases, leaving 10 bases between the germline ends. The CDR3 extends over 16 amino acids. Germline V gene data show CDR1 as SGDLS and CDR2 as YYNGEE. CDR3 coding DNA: TGTGCCAGCAGCGTAGCCGCAGGGTACTCTGGAAACACCATATATTTT. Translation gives CASSVAAGYSGNTIYF. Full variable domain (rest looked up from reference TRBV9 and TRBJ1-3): DSGVTQTPKHLITATGQRVTLRCSPRSGDLSVYWYQQSLDQGLQFLIQYYNGEERAKGNILERFSAQQFPDLHSELNLSSLELGDSALYFCASSVAAGYSGNTIYFGEGSWLTVV.

In DNA form, the CDR3 reads TGCGCCAGCAGCTTAACTCGGACCGCCGACAGTGGGGGTACCCAGTACTTC. This codes for CASSLTRTADSGGTQYF. The rearrangement joins TRBV5-1 to TRBJ2-5; D possibly matches TRBD1 or TRBD2 (5 bases each). From germline, CDR1 is SGHRS and CDR2 YFSETQ. This CDR3 comprises 17 residues. Trimming removed 2 bases at V and 8 bases at J, with 25 bases between.